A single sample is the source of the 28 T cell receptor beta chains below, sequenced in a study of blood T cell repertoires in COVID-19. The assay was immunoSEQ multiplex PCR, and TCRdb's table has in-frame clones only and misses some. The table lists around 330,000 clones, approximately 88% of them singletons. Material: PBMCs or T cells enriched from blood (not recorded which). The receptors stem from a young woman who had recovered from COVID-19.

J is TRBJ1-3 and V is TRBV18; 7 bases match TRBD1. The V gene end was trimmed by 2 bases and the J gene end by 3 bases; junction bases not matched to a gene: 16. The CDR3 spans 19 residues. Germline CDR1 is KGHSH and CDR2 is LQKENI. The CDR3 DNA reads TGTGCCAGCTCACCAAACCCAACAGGGGCCGGGCTCGGTGGAAACACCATATATTTT. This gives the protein CASSPNPTGAGLGGNTIYF.

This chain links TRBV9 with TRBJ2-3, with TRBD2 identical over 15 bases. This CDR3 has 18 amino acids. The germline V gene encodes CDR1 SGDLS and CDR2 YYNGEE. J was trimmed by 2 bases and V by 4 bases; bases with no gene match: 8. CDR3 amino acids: CASSPGLAGGTHTDTQYF. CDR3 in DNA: TGTGCCAGCAGCCCGGGACTAGCGGGAGGTACCCACACAGATACGCAGTATTTT.

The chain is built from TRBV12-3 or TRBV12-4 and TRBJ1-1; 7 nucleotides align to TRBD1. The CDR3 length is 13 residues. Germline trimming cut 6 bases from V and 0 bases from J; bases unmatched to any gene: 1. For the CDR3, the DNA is TGTGCCAGCAGCGACAGGGTGAACACTGAAGCTTTCTTT. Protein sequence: CASSDRVNTEAFF.

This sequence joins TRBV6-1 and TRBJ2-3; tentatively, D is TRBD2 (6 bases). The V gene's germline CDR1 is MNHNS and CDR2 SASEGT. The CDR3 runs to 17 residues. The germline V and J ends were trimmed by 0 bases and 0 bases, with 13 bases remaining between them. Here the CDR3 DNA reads TGTGCCAGCAGTGAAGCGCTAGGAGGGGCTAGCACAGATACGCAGTATTTT. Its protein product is CASSEALGGASTDTQYF.

CDR3 coding DNA: TGTGCCAGCACCCCGAGGACTAGCGGCTACGAGCAGTACTTC. It translates to CASTPRTSGYEQYF. V and J are TRBV27 and TRBJ2-7, with 10 nucleotides matching TRBD2. The CDR3 sequence is 14 residues long. The ends lost 7 bases at V and 3 bases at J; junction bases unmatched: 6. CDR1 and CDR2 (germline): MNHEY, SMNVEV (reference sequence).

The CDR3 DNA follows: TGTGCCAGCAGCTCATCGGGACAGGGGGCCGGTAACTATGGCTACACCTTC. Translated, it gives CASSSSGQGAGNYGYTF. The V gene is TRBV14, the J gene TRBJ1-2; 12 bases align to TRBD1. V was pared by 5 bases and J by 1 base, with 8 bases of the junction left unmatched. The CDR3 runs to 17 residues. Germline V lookup: CDR1 SGHDN, CDR2 FVKESK.

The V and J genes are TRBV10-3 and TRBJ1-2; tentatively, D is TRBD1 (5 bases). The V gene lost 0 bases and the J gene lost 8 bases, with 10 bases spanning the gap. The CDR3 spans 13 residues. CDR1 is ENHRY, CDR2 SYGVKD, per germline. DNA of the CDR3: TGTGCCATCAGTGAGTCAGGGGAGGGAGGCTACACCTTC. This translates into CAISESGEGGYTF.

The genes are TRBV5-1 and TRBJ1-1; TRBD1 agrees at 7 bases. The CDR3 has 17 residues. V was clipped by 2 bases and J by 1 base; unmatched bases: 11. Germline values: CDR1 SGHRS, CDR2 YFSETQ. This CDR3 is CASSLRQGSGGNTEAFF. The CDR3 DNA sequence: TGCGCCAGCAGCTTACGACAGGGTAGCGGCGGGAACACTGAAGCTTTCTTT.

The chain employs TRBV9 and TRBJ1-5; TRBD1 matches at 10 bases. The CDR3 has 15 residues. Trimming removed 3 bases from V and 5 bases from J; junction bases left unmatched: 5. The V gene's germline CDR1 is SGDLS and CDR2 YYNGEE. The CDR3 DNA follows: TGTGCCAGCAGCGCCGGGACAGGGGAAGATCAGCCCCAGCATTTT. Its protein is CASSAGTGEDQPQHF.

CDR3 coding DNA: TGTGCCAGCTCACCGGTAACAGGCCCCTATGGCTACACCTTC. Its translation: CASSPVTGPYGYTF. The chain joins TRBV18 to TRBJ1-2; maybe TRBD1 (5 bases). CDR3 length: 14 amino acids. V lost 3 bases to trimming and J lost 4 bases, with 12 bases between them. Germline V gene lookup returns CDR1 KGHSH and CDR2 LQKENI.

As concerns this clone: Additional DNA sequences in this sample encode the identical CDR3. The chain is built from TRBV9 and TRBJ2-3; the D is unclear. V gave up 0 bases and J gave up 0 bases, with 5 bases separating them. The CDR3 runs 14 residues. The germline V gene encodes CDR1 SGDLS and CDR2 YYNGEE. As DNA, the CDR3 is TGTGCCAGCAGCGTAGCTAGGAGCACAGATACGCAGTATTTT. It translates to CASSVARSTDTQYF.

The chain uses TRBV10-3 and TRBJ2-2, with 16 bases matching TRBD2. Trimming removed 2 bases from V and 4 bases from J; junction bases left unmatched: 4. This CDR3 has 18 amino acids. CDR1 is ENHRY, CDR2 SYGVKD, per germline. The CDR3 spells CAISEMGLAGGPTGELFF. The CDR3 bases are TGTGCCATCAGTGAGATGGGACTAGCGGGAGGGCCCACCGGGGAGCTGTTTTTT.

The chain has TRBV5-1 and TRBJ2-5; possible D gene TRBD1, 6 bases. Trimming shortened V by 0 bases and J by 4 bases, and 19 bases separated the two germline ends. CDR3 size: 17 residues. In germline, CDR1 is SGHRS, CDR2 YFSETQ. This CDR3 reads CASSLGTHQGMGETQYF. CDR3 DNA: TGCGCCAGCAGCTTGGGCACCCACCAGGGGATGGGAGAGACCCAGTACTTC.

The CDR3 nucleotides are TGTGCCACCAGCAGAGAATGGCGGGACGAGACCCAGTACTTC. Protein sequence: CATSREWRDETQYF. The V gene is TRBV15, the J gene TRBJ2-5; possible D gene TRBD2, 6 bases. The V and J ends lost 0 bases and 5 bases respectively, with 10 bases between them. Looked up from germline, CDR1 is LNHNV and CDR2 is YYDKDF (reference sequence). This CDR3 is built from 14 residues.

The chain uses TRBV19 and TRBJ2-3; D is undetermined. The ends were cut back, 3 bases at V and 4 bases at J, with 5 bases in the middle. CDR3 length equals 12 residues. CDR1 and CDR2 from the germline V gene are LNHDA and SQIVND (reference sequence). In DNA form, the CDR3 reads TGTGCCAGTAGTATCCGAGCAGATACGCAGTATTTT. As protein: CASSIRADTQYF.

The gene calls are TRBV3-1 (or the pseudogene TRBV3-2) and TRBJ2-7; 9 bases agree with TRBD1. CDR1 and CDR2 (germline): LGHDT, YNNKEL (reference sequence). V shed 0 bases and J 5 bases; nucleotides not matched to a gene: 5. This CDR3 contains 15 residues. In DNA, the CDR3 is TGTGCCAGCAGCCAAGACCGGGACAGGGAACACGAGCAGTACTTC. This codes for CASSQDRDREHEQYF.

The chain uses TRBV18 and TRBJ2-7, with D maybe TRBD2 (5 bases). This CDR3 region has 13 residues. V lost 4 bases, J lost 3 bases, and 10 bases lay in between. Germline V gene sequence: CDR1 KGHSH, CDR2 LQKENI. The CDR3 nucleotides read TGTGCCAGCTCACTGGGGAGTTTCTACGAGCAGTACTTC. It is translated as CASSLGSFYEQYF.

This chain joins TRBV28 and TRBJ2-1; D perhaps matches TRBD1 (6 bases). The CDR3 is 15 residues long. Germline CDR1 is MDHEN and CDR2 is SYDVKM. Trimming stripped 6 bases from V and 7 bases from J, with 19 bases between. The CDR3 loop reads CASRVPGQVPNEQFF. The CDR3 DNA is TGTGCCAGCAGGGTGCCGGGACAAGTCCCAAATGAGCAGTTCTTC.

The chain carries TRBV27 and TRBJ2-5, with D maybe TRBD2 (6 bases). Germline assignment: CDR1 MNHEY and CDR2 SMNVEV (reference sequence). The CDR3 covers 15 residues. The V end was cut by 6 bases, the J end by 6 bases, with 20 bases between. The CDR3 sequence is CASRNTGTAAQTQYF. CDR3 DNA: TGTGCCAGCAGGAACACCGGGACTGCCGCGCAGACCCAGTACTTC.

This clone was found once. The CDR3 sequence is CASSTGAHQPQHF. The CDR3 DNA is TGTGCCAGCAGTACAGGGGCACATCAGCCCCAGCATTTT. The chain recombines TRBV3-1 (or the pseudogene TRBV3-2) with TRBJ1-5, with 7 bases lining up with TRBD1. Unmatched junction bases numbered 4, after V lost 6 bases and J lost 5 bases. The CDR3 has 13 residues. Germline lookup yields CDR1 LGHDT and CDR2 YNNKEL (reference sequence).

Written as DNA, the CDR3 is TGTGCCAGCAAGGCGAACCGCGGGGATTCACCCCTCCACTTT. Encoded protein: CASKANRGDSPLHF. The V gene is TRBV6-4, the J gene TRBJ1-6; D is ambiguous. Per germline, CDR1 MRHNA and CDR2 SNTAGT. The length of the CDR3 is 14 residues. V lost 7 bases, J lost 8 bases, and 15 bases lay in between.

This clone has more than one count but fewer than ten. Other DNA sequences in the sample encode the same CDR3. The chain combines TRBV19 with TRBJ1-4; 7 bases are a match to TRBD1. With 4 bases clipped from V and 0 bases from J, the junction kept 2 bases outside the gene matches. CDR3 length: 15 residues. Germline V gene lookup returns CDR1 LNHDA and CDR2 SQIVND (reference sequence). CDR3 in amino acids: CASSTGTATNEKLFF. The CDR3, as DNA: TGTGCCAGTAGTACGGGGACAGCAACTAATGAAAAACTGTTTTTT. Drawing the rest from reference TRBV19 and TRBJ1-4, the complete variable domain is DGGITQSPKYLFRKEGQNVTLSCEQNLNHDAMYWYRQDPGQGLRLIYYSQIVNDFQKGDIAEGYSVSREKKESFPLTVTSAQKNPTAFYLCASSTGTATNEKLFFGSGTQLSVL.

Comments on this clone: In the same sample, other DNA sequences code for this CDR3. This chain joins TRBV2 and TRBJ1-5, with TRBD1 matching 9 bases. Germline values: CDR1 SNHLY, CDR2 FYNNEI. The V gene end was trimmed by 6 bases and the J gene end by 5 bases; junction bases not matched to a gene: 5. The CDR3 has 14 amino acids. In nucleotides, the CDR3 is TGTGCCAGCAGCGCCACAGGGGGCGATCAGCCCCAGCATTTT. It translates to CASSATGGDQPQHF.

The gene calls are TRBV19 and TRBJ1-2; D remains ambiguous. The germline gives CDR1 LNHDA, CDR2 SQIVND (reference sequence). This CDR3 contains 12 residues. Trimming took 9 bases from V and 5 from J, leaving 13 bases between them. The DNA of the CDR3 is TGTGCCAGCGAACAGTCAAATTATGGCTACACCTTC. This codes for CASEQSNYGYTF. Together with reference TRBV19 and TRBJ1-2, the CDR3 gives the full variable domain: DGGITQSPKYLFRKEGQNVTLSCEQNLNHDAMYWYRQDPGQGLRLIYYSQIVNDFQKGDIAEGYSVSREKKESFPLTVTSAQKNPTAFYLCASEQSNYGYTFGSGTRLTVV.

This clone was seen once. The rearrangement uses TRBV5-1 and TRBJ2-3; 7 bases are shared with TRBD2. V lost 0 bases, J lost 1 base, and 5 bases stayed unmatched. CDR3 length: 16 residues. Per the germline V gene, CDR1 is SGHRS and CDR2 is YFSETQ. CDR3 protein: CASSLEGRAGTDTQYF. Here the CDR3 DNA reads TGCGCCAGCAGCTTGGAGGGGAGGGCGGGCACAGATACGCAGTATTTT. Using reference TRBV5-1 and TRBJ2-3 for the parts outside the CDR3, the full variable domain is KAGVTQTPRYLIKTRGQQVTLSCSPISGHRSVSWYQQTPGQGLQFLFEYFSETQRNKGNFPGRFSGRQFSNSRSEMNVSTLELGDSALYLCASSLEGRAGTDTQYFGPGTRLTVL.

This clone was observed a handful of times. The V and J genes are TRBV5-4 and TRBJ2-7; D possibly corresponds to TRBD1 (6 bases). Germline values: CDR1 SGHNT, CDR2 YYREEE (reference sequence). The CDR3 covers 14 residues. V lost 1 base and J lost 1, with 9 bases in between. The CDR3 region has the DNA TGTGCCAGCAGCTTGTTACAGGGATCCTACGAGCAGTACTTC. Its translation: CASSLLQGSYEQYF. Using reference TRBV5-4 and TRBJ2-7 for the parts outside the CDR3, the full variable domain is ETGVTQSPTHLIKTRGQQVTLRCSSQSGHNTVSWYQQALGQGPQFIFQYYREEENGRGNFPPRFSGLQFPNYSSELNVNALELDDSALYLCASSLLQGSYEQYFGPGTRLTVT.

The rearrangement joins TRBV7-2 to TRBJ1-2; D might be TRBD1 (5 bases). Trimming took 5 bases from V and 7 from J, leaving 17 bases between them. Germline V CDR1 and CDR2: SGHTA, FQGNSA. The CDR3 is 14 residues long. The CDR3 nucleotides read TGTGCCAGCAGCCCTAACTGGGGGGTCCGTGGCTACACCTTC. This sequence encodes CASSPNWGVRGYTF.

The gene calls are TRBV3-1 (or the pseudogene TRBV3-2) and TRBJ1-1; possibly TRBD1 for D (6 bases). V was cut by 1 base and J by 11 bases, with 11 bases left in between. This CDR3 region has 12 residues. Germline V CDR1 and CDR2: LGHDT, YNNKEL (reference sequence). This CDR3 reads CASSQAGQTAFF. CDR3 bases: TGTGCCAGCAGCCAAGCAGGACAGACGGCTTTCTTT.